Below, one T cell receptor beta chain is given with its context. Using immunoSEQ multiplex PCR, the repertoire was profiled, and TCRdb retains in-frame clones only, with some absent. This table has approximately 450,000 clones, about 89% appearing once. The data belong to a study of blood T cell repertoires in COVID-19. About the study: From T cells, B-cell-depleted T cells, or PBMCs came the material, which was cDNA or gDNA.

The CDR3 consists of 16 residues. V lost 1 base to trimming and J lost 5 bases, with 17 bases between them. Germline CDR1 is SGHVS and CDR2 is FNYEAQ. The chain recombines TRBV7-6 with TRBJ2-5; perhaps TRBD1 as D (6 bases). Sequencing used peripheral blood. The sequence came from a young woman with acute or convalescent COVID-19. DNA of the CDR3: TGTGCCAGCAGCTTAGATCAGGGGCGGCGTACGGAGACCCAGTACTTC. It codes for CASSLDQGRRTETQYF.